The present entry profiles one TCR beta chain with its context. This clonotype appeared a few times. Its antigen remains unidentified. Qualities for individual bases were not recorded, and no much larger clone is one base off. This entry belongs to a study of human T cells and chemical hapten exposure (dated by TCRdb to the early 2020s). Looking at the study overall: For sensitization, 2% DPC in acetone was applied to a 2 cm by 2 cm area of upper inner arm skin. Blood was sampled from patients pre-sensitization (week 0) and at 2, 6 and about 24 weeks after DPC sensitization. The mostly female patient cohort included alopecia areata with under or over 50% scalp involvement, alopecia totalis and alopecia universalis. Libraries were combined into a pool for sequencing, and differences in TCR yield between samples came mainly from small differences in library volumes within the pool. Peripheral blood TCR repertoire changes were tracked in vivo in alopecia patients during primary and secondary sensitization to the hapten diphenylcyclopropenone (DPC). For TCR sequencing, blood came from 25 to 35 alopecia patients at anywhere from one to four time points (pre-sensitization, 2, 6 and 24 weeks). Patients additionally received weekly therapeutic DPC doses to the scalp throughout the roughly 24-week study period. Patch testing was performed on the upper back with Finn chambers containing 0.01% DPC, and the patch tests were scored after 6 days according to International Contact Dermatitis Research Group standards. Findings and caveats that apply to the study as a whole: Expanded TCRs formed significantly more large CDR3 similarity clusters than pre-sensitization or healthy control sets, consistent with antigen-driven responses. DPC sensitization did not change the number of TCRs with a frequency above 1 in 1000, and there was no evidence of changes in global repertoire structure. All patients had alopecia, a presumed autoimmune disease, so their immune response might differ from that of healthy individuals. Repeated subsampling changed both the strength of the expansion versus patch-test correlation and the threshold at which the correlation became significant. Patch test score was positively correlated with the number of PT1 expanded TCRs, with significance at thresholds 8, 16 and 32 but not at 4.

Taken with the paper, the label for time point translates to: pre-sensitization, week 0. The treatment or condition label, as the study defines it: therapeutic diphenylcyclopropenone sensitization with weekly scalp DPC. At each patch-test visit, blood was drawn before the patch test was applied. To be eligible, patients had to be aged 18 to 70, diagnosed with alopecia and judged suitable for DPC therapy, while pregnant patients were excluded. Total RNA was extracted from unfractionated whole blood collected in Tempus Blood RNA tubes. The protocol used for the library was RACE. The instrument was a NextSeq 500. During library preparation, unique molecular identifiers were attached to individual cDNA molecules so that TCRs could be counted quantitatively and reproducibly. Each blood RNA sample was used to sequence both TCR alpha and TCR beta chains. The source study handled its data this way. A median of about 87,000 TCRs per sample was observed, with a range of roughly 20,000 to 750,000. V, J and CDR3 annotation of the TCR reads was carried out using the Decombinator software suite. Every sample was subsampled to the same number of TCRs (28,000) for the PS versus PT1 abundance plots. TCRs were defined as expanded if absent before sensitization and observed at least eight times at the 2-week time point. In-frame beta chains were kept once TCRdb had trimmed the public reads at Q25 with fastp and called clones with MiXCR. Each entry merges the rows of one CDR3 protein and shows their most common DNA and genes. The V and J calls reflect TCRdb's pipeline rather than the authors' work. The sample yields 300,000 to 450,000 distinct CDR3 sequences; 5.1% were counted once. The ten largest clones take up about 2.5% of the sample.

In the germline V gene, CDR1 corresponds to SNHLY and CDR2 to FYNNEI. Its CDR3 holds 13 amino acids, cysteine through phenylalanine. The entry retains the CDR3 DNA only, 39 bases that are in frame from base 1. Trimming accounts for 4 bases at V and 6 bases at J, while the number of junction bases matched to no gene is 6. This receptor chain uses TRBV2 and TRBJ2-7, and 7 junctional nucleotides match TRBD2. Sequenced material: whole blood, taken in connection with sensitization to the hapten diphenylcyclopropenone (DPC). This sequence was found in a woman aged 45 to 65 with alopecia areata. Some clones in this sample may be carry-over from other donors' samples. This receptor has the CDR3 CASSVPGGVEQYF. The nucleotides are TGTGCCAGCAGTGTGCCGGGGGGTGTCGAGCAGTACTTC.